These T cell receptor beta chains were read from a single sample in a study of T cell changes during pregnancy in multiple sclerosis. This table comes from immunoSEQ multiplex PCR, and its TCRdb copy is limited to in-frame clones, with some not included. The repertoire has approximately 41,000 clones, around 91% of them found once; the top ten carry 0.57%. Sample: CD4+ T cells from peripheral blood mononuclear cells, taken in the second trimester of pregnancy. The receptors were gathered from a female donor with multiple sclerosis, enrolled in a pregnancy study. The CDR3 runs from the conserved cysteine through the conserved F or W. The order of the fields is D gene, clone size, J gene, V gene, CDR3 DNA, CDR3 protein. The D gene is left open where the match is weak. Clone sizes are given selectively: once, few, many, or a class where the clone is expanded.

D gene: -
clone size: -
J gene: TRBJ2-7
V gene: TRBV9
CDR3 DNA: TGTGCCAGCAGCGTAGCTACCGACAGACAGACCTACGAGCAGTACTTC
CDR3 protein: CASSVATDRQTYEQYF

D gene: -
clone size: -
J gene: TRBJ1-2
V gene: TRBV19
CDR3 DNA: TGTGCCAGTAGTACCGGTGAAGACTCTAACTATGGCTACACCTTC
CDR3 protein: CASSTGEDSNYGYTF

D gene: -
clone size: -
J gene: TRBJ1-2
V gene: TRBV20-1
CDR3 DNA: TGCAGTGCTAGCCTCGGGGATGGCTACACCTTC
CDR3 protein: CSASLGDGYTF

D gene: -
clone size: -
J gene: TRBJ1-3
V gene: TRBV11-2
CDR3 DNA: TGTGCCAGCAGCGCGGACTGGGGTAGAAACACCATATATTTT
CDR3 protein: CASSADWGRNTIYF

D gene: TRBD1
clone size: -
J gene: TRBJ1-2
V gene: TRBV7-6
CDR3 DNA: TGTGCCAGCAGCCCCGCAGGGGGCTATGGCTACACCTTC
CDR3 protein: CASSPAGGYGYTF

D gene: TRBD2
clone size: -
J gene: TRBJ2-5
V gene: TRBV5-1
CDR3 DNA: TGCGCCAGCAGCTTGGACGGGACTAGCGGATACGACGGCGAGACCCAGTACTTC
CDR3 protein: CASSLDGTSGYDGETQYF

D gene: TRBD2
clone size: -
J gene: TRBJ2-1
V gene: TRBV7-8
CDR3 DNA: TGTGCCAGCAGCTTGACCACTAGCGGGAGGAGCTCGGGTTACAATGAGCAGTTCTTC
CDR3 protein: CASSLTTSGRSSGYNEQFF

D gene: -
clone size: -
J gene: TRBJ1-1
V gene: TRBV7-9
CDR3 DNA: TGTGCCAGCAGCTTCGGTGTGGGGGCAGGCACTGAAGCTTTCTTT
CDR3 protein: CASSFGVGAGTEAFF

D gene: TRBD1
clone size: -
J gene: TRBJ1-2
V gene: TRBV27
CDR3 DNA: TGTGCCAGCAGGCCGACAGGGGTGGAGGGCTACACCTTC
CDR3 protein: CASRPTGVEGYTF

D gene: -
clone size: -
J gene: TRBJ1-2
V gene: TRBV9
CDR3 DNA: TGTGCCAGCAGCGTAGTATTCGCCGGGAACTATGGCTACACCTTC
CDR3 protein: CASSVVFAGNYGYTF

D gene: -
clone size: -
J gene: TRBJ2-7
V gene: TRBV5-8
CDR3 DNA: TGTGCCAGCAGCTTGGGTACCTACGAGCAGTACTTC
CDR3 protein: CASSLGTYEQYF

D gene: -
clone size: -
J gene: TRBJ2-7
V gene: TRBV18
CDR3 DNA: TGTGCCAGCTCAGTGGACAGCTTATACGAGCAGTACTTC
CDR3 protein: CASSVDSLYEQYF

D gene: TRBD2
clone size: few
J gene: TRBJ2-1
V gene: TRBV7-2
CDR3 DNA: TGTGCCAGCAGTTCGCGGGGACTAGCGGCCAATGAGCAGTTCTTC
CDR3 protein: CASSSRGLAANEQFF

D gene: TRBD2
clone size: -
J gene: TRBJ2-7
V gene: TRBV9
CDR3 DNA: TGTGCCAGCAGCGTATCGGCTAGCGGGGCCTACGAGCAGTACTTC
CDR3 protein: CASSVSASGAYEQYF

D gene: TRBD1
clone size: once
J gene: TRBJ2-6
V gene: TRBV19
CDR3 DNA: TGTGCCAGTGGAAGGACAGGGGTATCTGGGGCCAACGTCCTGACTTTC
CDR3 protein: CASGRTGVSGANVLTF

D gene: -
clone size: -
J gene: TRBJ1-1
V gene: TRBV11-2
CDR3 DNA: TGTGCCAGCAGCTTAGATCACGGGTTGTCAGCTTTCTTT
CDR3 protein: CASSLDHGLSAFF

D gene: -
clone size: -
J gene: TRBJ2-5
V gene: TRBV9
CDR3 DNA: TGTGCCAGCTCCCCAGGGGCTAGCGGACAAGAGACCCAGTACTTC
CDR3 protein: CASSPGASGQETQYF

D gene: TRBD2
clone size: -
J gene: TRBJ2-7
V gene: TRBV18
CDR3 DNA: TGTGCCAGCTCACCGCGGGAGGGAAACTACGAGCAGTACTTC
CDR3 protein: CASSPREGNYEQYF

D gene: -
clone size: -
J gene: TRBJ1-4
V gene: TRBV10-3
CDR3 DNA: TGTGCCATCAGTGAGGGAGCCTCCCCTTTTAATGAAAAACTGTTTTTT
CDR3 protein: CAISEGASPFNEKLFF

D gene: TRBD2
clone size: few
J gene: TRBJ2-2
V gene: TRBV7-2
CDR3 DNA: TGTGCCAGCAACCCTTTAGCGGGAGTAGCCGGGGAGCTGTTTTTT
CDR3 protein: CASNPLAGVAGELFF

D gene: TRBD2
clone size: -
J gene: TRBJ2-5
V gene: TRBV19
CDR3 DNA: TGTGCCAGTAGTATACCGGGAGGGCAGCGTGACCAGTACTTC
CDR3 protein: CASSIPGGQRDQYF

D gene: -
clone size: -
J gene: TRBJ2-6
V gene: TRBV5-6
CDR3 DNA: TGTGCCAGCAGCTTGAGGGGGACGACCAACGTCCTGACTTTC
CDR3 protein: CASSLRGTTNVLTF

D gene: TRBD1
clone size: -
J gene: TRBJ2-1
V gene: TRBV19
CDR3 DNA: TGTGCCAGTAGCCTCCGGGACAGTCCTTGGGATGAGCAGTTCTTC
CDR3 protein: CASSLRDSPWDEQFF

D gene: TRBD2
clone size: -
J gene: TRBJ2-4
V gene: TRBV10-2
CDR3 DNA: TGCGCCAGCAGTGGACTAGCGGGAGGGAGTGGGGCCAAAAACATTCAGTACTTC
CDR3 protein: CASSGLAGGSGAKNIQYF

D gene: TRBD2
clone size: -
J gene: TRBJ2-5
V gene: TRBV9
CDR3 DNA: TGTGCCAGCAGCCCCGGGACTAGCGGCCAAGAGACCCAGTACTTC
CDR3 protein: CASSPGTSGQETQYF

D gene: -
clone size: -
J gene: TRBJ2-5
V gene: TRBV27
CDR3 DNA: TGTGCCAGCAAGGGGCAGGGATCGGGTCGAGAGACCCAGTACTTC
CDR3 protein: CASKGQGSGRETQYF

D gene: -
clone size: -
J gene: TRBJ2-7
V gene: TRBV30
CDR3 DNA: TGTGCCTCTAAGCGGAAGTACGAGCAGTACTTC
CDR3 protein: CASKRKYEQYF

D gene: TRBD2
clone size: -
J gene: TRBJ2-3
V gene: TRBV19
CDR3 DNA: TGTGCCAGTAGTATAGAGCCGGGACTAGCGGACAGGCAGTATTTT
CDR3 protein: CASSIEPGLADRQYF

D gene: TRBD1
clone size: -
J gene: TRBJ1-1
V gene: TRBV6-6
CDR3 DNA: TGTGCCAGCAGCCTGACAGGGGGCGCCGGTGAAGCTTTCTTT
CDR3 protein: CASSLTGGAGEAFF

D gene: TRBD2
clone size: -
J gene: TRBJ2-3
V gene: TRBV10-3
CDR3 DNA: TGTGCCATCAGTGAGGAAGGACTAGCGGGCGGCGATACGCAGTATTTT
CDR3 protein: CAISEEGLAGGDTQYF

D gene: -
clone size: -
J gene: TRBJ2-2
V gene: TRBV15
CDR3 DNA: TGTGCCACCAGCAGAGATGGGCAGGGGACCGGGGAGCTGTTTTTT
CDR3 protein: CATSRDGQGTGELFF

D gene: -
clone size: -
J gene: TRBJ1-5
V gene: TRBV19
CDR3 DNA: TGTGCCAGTACGGGACGCAGGGGACCTAGCAATCAGCCCCAGCATTTT
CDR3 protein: CASTGRRGPSNQPQHF

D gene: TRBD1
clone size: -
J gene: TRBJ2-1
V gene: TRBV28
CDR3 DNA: TGTGCCAGCAGAGTAGCTGGACAGGCTAGCTCCTACAATGAGCAGTTCTTC
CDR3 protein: CASRVAGQASSYNEQFF

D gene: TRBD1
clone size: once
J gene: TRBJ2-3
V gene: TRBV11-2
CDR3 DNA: TGTGCCAGCAGCTCTACCCTGGGGGGACAGGGTCCAGATACGCAGTATTTT
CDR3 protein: CASSSTLGGQGPDTQYF

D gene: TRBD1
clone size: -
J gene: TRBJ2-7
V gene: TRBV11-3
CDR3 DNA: TGTGCCAGCAGCTTCGGACAGGGCGAGCAGTACTTC
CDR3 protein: CASSFGQGEQYF

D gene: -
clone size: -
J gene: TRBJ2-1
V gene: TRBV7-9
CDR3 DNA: TGTGCCAGCAGCTTAGGGGGGCAGATCAATGAGCAGTTCTTC
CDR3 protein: CASSLGGQINEQFF

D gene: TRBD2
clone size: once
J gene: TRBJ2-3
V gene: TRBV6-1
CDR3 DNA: TGTGCCAGCAGTGATTGGATAGCCGGGACTAGCGCTGTTCTCACAGATACGCAGTATTTT
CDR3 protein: CASSDWIAGTSAVLTDTQYF

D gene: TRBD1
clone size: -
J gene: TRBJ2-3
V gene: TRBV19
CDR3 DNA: TGTGCCAGTAGTTTCACCGGGACAGGGTACACAGATACGCAGTATTTT
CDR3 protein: CASSFTGTGYTDTQYF

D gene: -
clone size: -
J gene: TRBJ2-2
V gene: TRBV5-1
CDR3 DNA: TGCGCCAGCAGCTTGACTACAGGGACGAACACCGGGGAGCTGTTTTTT
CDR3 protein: CASSLTTGTNTGELFF

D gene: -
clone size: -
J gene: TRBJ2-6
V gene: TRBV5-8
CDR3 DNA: TGTGCCAATCCGTCCGGGACAATCTTCTCTGGGGCCAACGTCCTGACTTTC
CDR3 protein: CANPSGTIFSGANVLTF

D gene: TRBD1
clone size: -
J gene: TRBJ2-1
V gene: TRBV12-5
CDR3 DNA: TGTGCTAGTGAGGGGACAGGGATTAGAAATGAGCAGTTCTTC
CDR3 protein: CASEGTGIRNEQFF

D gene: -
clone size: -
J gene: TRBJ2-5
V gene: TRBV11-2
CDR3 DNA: TGTGCCAGCAGCTTAGGGACAGGGAGGGAAGAGACCCAGTACTTC
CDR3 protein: CASSLGTGREETQYF

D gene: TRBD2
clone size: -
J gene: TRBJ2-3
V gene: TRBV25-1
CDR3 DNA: TGTGCCAGCAGTGCTATAGCGGGTAGCACAGATACGCAGTATTTT
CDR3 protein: CASSAIAGSTDTQYF

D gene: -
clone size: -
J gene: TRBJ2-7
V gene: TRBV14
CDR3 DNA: TGTGCCAGCAGCCAAGCCGGGTTAGTAAGCGAGCAGTACTTC
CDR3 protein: CASSQAGLVSEQYF

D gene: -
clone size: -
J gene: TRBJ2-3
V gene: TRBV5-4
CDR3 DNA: TGTGCCAGTGGCGACTCGGACACCGCTAGGAGCACAGATACGCAGTATTTT
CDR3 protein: CASGDSDTARSTDTQYF

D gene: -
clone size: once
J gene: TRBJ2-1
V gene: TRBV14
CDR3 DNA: TGTGCCAGCAGCCCGTATCCCAGTAATGAGCAGTTCTTC
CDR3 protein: CASSPYPSNEQFF

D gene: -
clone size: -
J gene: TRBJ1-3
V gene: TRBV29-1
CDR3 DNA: TGCAGCGTCGGACTAGGGCAGGCCGGAAACACCATATATTTT
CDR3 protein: CSVGLGQAGNTIYF

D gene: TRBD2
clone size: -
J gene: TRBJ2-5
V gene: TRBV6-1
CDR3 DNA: TGTGCCAGCGGAGCGGGACTAGCGGGAGAGACCCAGTACTTC
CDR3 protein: CASGAGLAGETQYF

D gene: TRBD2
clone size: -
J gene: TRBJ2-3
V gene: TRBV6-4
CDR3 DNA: TGTGCCAGCAGTGGAGGACTAGATTCAGATACGCAGTATTTT
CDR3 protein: CASSGGLDSDTQYF

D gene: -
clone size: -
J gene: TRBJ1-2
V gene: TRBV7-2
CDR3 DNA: TGTGCCAGCAGCTTAGCGGGCAAGGCTATCTATGGCTACACCTTC
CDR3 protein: CASSLAGKAIYGYTF

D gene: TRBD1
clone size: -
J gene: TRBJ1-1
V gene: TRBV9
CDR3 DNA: TGTGCCAGCAGCGCGGGACAGGGTCTGAACACTGAAGCTTTCTTT
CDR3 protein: CASSAGQGLNTEAFF